The rows below give T cell receptor beta chains drawn from one sample of a study of T-cell memory formation after mild COVID-19. TCRdb reanalysed the 5' RACE reads using MiXCR and keeps one entry per CDR3 protein. Of roughly 300,000 distinct CDR3 sequences detected, 8% to 9% appear once; the ten largest clones hold around a fifth. Sequencing was carried out using PBMCs or a T cell subset sorted from them (not recorded which). Receptors were obtained from a man in his late teens or twenties who had mild COVID-19 (a few samples of this study predate the infection). Cell type and time point are not known. CDR3s include the opening cysteine and the closing phenylalanine or tryptophan. Each record gives: clone size, CDR3 length, J gene, V gene, D gene, CDR3 DNA, CDR3 protein. D genes are given only for firm matches. Expanded clones are given a class, and other clones once, few, many or no size at all.

few | 15 | TRBJ1-4 | TRBV5-1 | NA | TGCGCCAGCAGCTTGTCCGGGACAAGGAATGAAAAACTGTTTTTT | CASSLSGTRNEKLFF
many | 11 | TRBJ2-1 | TRBV7-2 | NA | TGTGCCAGCAGTAAGGGGGGAGAGCAGTTCTTC | CASSKGGEQFF
few | 14 | TRBJ2-7 | TRBV10-3 | NA | TGTGCCAGCATTCCGGGGCGGCAAACCTACGAGCAGTACTTC | CASIPGRQTYEQYF
NA | 15 | TRBJ2-7 | TRBV7-6 | NA | TGTGCCAGCAGCTTAGACGGGACAAGGTACTACGAGCAGTACTTC | CASSLDGTRYYEQYF
many | 12 | TRBJ1-2 | TRBV6-6 | TRBD1 | TGTGCCAGCAGTCCAACAGGGGACGGCTACACCTTC | CASSPTGDGYTF
few | 14 | TRBJ1-1 | TRBV7-8 | NA | TGTGCCAGCAGCTCTCTCCGGGTTGGAAATGAAGCTTTCTTT | CASSSLRVGNEAFF
many | 15 | TRBJ2-2 | TRBV7-9 | TRBD2 | TGTGCCAGCAGCGAGACTAGCGCCACGCCTCCAGAGCTGTTTTTT | CASSETSATPPELFF
many | 14 | TRBJ1-5 | TRBV12-3/TRBV12-4 | NA | TGTGCCAGCAGTTTTTGGGGAGGCGATCAGCCCCAGCATTTT | CASSFWGGDQPQHF
many | 12 | TRBJ1-5 | TRBV4-2 | NA | TGTGCCAGCAGCCAGGAGGGTCAGCCCCAGCATTTT | CASSQEGQPQHF
many | 13 | TRBJ2-5 | TRBV7-9 | NA | TGTGCCAGCAGCAGCAGGGGTGAAGAGACCCAGTACTTC | CASSSRGEETQYF
NA | 14 | TRBJ2-5 | TRBV27 | NA | TGTGCCAGCAGTTTGGGCCAGGGGTTTACGACCCAGTACTTC | CASSLGQGFTTQYF
few | 14 | TRBJ1-1 | TRBV6-4 | NA | TGTGCCAGCATCTTATACGGCCGGGGGACTGAAGCTTTCTTT | CASILYGRGTEAFF
few | 15 | TRBJ1-5 | TRBV7-9 | TRBD1 | TGTGCCAGCAGCTGGACAGGGACCAGCAATCAGCCCCAGCATTTT | CASSWTGTSNQPQHF
once | 15 | TRBJ2-3 | TRBV20-1 | NA | TGCAGTGCTAGAGATCGGGCGGGGGCGGGAAATACGCAGTATTTT | CSARDRAGAGNTQYF
few | 15 | TRBJ2-3 | TRBV12-3/TRBV12-4 | TRBD2 | TGTGCCAGCGAAGGTGATAGCGGGGGCACAGATACGCAGTATTTT | CASEGDSGGTDTQYF
NA | 15 | TRBJ2-7 | TRBV7-6 | NA | TGTGCCAGCAGCTTAGAGGGGGACACCTCCTACGAGCAGTACTTC | CASSLEGDTSYEQYF
many | 14 | TRBJ2-2 | TRBV5-1 | NA | TGCGCCAGCATGGTGGCGACGAACACCGGGGAGCTGTTTTTT | CASMVATNTGELFF
few | 14 | TRBJ1-1 | TRBV7-9 | NA | TGTGCCAGCGTGGGGAGGGATATGGGCACTGAAGCTTTCTTT | CASVGRDMGTEAFF
few | 15 | TRBJ1-2 | TRBV7-3 | NA | TGTGCCAGCAGCTTAGACACTACTATGGGGAGTGGCTACACCTTC | CASSLDTTMGSGYTF
NA | 13 | TRBJ2-5 | TRBV12-3/TRBV12-4 | NA | TGTGCCAGCATGATTGGGCCCAAGGAGACCCAGTACTTC | CASMIGPKETQYF
few | 11 | TRBJ2-1 | TRBV7-9 | TRBD2 | TGTGCCAGCAGCGCGGGAGGGGAGCAGTTCTTC | CASSAGGEQFF
NA | 15 | TRBJ2-3 | TRBV5-1 | TRBD1 | TGCGCCAGCAGCTTACAGGGGCCTAGCACAGATACGCAGTATTTT | CASSLQGPSTDTQYF
few | 12 | TRBJ2-1 | TRBV2 | NA | TGTGCCAGCAGCGACCTGCACAATGAGCAGTTCTTC | CASSDLHNEQFF